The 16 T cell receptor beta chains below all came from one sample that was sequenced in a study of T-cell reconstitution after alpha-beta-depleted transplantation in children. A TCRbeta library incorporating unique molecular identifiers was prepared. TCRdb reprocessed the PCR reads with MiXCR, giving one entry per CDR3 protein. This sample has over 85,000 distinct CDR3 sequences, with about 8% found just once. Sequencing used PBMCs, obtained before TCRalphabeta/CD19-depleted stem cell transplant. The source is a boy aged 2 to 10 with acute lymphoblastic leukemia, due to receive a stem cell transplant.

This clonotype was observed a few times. The CDR3 spells CAALIHEQYF. Written as DNA, the CDR3 is TGTGCGGCCTTAATACACGAGCAGTACTTC. The V and J genes are TRBV28 and TRBJ2-7; no firm D call. The CDR3 length is 10 residues. Germline values: CDR1 MDHEN, CDR2 SYDVKM.

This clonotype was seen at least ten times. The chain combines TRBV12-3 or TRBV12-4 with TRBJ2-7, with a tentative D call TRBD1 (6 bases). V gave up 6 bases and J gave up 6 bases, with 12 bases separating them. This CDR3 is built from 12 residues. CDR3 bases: TGTGCCAGCAGCCGGACAGAATTCGAGCAGTACTTC. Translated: CASSRTEFEQYF.

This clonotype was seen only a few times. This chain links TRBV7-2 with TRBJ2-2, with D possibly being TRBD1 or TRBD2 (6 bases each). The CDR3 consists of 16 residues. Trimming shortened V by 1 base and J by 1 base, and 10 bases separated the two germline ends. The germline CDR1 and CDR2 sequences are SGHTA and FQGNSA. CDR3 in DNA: TGTGCCAGCAGCTTAGAAGGGGGGCAGAACACCGGGGAGCTGTTTTTT. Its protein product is CASSLEGGQNTGELFF.

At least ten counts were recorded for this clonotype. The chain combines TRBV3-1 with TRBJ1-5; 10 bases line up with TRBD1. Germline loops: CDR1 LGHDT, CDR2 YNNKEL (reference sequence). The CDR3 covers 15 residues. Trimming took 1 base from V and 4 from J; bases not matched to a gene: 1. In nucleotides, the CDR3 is TGTGCCAGCAGCCAAGCGGGACAGGGGAATCAGCCCCAGCATTTT. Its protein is CASSQAGQGNQPQHF.

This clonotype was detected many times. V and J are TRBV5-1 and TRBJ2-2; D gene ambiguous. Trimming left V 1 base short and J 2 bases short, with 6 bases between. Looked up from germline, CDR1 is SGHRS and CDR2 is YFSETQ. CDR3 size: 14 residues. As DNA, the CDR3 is TGCGCCAGCAGCTTGCCCAGCAACACCGGGGAGCTGTTTTTT. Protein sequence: CASSLPSNTGELFF.

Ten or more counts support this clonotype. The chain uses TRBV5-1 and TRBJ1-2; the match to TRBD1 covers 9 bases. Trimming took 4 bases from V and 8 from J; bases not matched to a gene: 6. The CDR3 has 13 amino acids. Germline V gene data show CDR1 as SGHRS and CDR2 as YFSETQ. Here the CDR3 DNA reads TGCGCCAGCAGCCTTGGCGGGACAGGGGGCTACACCTTC. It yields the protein CASSLGGTGGYTF. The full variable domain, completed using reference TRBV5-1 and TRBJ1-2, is KAGVTQTPRYLIKTRGQQVTLSCSPISGHRSVSWYQQTPGQGLQFLFEYFSETQRNKGNFPGRFSGRQFSNSRSEMNVSTLELGDSALYLCASSLGGTGGYTFGSGTRLTVV.

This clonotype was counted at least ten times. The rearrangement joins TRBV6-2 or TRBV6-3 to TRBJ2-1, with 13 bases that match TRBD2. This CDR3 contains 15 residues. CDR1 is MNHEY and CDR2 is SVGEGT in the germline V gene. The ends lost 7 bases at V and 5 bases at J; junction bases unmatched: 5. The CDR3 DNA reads TGTGCCAGCAACGGACTAGCGGGGGCCGACAATGAGCAGTTCTTC. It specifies CASNGLAGADNEQFF.

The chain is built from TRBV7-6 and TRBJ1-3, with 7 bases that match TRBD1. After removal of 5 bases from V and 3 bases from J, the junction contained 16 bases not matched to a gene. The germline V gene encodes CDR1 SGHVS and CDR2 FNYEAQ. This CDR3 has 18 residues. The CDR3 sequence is CASSPRGGGGAGGNTIYF. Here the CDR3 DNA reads TGTGCCAGCAGCCCCAGGGGCGGAGGGGGCGCGGGTGGAAACACCATATATTTT.

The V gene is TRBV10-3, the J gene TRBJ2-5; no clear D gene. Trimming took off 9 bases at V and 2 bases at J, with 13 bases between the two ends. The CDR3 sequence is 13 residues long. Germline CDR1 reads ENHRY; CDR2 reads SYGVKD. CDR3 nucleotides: TGTGCCATATCTCAAAGCCTTCAAGAGACCCAGTACTTC. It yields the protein CAISQSLQETQYF.

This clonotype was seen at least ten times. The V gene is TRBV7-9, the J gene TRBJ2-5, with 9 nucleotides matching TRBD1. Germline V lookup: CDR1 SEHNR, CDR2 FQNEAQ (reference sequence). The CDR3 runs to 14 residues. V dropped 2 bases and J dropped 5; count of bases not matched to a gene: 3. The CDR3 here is CASSLTGGRETQYF. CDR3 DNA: TGTGCCAGCAGCTTAACAGGGGGCAGGGAGACCCAGTACTTC.

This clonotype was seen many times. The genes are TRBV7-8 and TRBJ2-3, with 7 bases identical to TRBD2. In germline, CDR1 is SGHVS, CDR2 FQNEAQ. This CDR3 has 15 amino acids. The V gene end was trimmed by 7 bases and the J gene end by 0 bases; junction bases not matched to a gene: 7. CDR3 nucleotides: TGTGCCAGCACGCCCGGGGGGTCTAGCACAGATACGCAGTATTTT. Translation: CASTPGGSSTDTQYF. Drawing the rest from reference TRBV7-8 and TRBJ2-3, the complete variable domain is GAGVSQSPRYKVAKRGQDVALRCDPISGHVSLFWYQQALGQGPEFLTYFQNEAQLDKSGLPSDRFFAERPEGSVSTLKIQRTQQEDSAVYLCASTPGGSSTDTQYFGPGTRLTVL.

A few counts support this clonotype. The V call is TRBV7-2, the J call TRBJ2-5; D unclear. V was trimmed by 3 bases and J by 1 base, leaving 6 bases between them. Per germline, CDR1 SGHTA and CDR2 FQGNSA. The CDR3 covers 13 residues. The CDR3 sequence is CASSFAAQETQYF. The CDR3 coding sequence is TGTGCCAGCAGCTTTGCAGCCCAAGAGACCCAGTACTTC.

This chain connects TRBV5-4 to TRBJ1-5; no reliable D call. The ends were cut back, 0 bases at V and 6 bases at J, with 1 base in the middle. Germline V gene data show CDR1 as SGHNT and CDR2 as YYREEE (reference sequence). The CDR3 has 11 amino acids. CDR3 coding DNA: TGTGCCAGCAGCTTGGGTCAGCCCCAGCATTTT. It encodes CASSLGQPQHF.

As DNA, the CDR3 is TGTGCCAGCAGCTTGGAGGCAGTCTATAGCAATCAGCCCCAGCATTTT. It specifies CASSLEAVYSNQPQHF. The chain uses TRBV5-5 and TRBJ1-5; D is undetermined. Trimming pared 0 bases from V and 0 bases from J, leaving 10 bases between. Germline values: CDR1 SGHKS, CDR2 YYEKEE (reference sequence). CDR3 length equals 16 residues.

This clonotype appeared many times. DNA of the CDR3: TGTGCCAGCAGCCCAAAAAGCGACGAGACCCAGTACTTC. As protein: CASSPKSDETQYF. The chain joins TRBV7-9 to TRBJ2-5; no reliable D call. Trimming took 5 bases from V and 5 from J, leaving 12 bases between them. CDR1 is SEHNR, CDR2 FQNEAQ, per germline (reference sequence). CDR3 length equals 13 residues.

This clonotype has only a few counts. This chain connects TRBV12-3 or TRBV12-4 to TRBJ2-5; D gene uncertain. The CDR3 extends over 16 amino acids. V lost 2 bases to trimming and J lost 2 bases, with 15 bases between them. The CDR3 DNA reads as TGTGCCAGCAGTTTAAGGTCCGCAGGACGTCAAGAGACCCAGTACTTC. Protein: CASSLRSAGRQETQYF.